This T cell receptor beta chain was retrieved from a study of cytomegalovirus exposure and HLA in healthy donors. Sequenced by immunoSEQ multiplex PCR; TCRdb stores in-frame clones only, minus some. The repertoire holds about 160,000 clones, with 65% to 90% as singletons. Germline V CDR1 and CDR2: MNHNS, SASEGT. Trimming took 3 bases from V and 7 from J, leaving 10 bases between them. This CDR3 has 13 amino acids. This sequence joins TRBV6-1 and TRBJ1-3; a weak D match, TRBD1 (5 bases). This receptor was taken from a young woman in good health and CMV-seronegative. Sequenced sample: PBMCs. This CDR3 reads CASSEGLANTIYF. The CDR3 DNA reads TGTGCCAGCAGTGAGGGACTGGCGAACACCATATATTTT.